This T cell receptor beta chain derives from a study of spatial heterogeneity in lung cancer. Study results and caveats: The study found that expanded intratumoral alpha and beta TCR counts tracked tumor mutation counts.

The CDR3 consists of 16 residues. With respect to this clonotype: Its antigen remains unknown. This beta chain is off target for a library built for alpha chains, so its abundance means little.

Time point given: sample taken at primary tumor resection. Every cDNA TCR molecule received its own unique molecular identifier. TCRdb called the 5' RACE reads again in MiXCR, with one record for every CDR3 protein. The repertoire holds 4,000 or so distinct CDR3 sequences, with approximately 9.8% as singletons. This clonotype was obtained from a male donor with early-stage non-small cell lung cancer. This chain links TRBV3-2 with TRBJ1-6; the table's D gene call, TRBD1, was not cross checked with the DNA. TRBV3-2 is classified as a pseudogene. The specimen was lung tumor tissue, collected at surgery. For the CDR3, the DNA is TGTGCCAGCCCCCCCCTGGGGCGTAGGAATAATTCACCCCTCCACTTT. This encodes CASPPLGRRNNSPLHF.